This TCR beta chain stems from a study of T-cell memory formation after mild COVID-19. Whole-study context: Clustering of TCRs was largely donor specific. Broader study findings: Contracting clones localized mainly to CM and EM when CD4+ and mainly to EMRA when CD8+. Confirmation was lacking for SARS-CoV-2 specificity of second-wave clones that peaked on day 37.

Unmatched junction bases numbered 13, after V lost 3 bases and J lost 2 bases. The CDR3 loop spans 18 amino acids. The germline V gene encodes CDR1 SGHNT and CDR2 YYREEE (reference sequence). Employing constant-segment primers, 5'RACE generated TCR alpha and TCR beta cDNA libraries bearing sample barcodes and UMIs. TCRdb used MiXCR to reprocess the 5' RACE reads, holding one entry per CDR3 protein. The sample carries 300,000 to 400,000 distinct CDR3 sequences, roughly 20% recorded once. Concerning this clonotype itself: Its antigen is unidentified.

This chain uses TRBV5-4 with TRBJ2-7, with 11 nucleotides matching TRBD2. Sequences were obtained from PBMCs or a T cell subset sorted from them (not recorded which). The clonotype was recovered from an adult woman who had mild COVID-19 (a few samples of this study predate the infection). Cell type and time point are not known. DNA for the CDR3: TGTGCCAGCAGCTCTCCGGGACTAGCGGACGTTAGTGCCTACGAGCAGTACTTC. It translates to CASSSPGLADVSAYEQYF.